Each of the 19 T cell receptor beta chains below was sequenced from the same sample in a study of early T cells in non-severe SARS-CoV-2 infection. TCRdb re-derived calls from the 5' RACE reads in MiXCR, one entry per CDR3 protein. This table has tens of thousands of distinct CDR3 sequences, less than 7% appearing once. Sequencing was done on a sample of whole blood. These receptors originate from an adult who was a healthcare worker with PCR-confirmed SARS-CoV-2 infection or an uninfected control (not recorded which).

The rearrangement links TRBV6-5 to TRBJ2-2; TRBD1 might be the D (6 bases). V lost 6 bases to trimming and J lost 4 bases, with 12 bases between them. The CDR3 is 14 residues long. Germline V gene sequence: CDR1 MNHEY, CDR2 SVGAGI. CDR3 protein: CASRYDRTTGELFF. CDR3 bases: TGTGCCAGCAGGTACGACAGGACCACCGGGGAGCTGTTTTTT.

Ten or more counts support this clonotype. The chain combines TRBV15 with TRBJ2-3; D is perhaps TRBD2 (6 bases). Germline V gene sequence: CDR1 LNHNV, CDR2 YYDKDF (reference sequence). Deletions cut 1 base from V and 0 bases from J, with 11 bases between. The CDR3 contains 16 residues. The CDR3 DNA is TGTGCCACCAGCAGAGGAACTAGCCCTAGCACAGATACGCAGTATTTT. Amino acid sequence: CATSRGTSPSTDTQYF.

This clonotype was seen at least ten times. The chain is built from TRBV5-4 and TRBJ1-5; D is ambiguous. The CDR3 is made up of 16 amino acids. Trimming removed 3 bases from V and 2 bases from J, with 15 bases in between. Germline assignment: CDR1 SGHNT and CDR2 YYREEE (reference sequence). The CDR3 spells CASSSWEDRGNQPQHF. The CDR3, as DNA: TGTGCCAGCAGCTCCTGGGAGGATCGGGGCAATCAGCCCCAGCATTTT.

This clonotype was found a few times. CDR3 sequence reads: CASSLRRAGAQETQYF. The CDR3 nucleotides are TGTGCCAGCAGCCTCCGGCGAGCGGGGGCTCAAGAGACCCAGTACTTC. The rearrangement links TRBV7-2 to TRBJ2-5; 8 nucleotides align to TRBD2. Germline CDR1 and CDR2: SGHTA and FQGNSA. The CDR3 length is 16 residues. V trimming: 5 bases; J trimming: 2 bases; junction bases outside the gene matches: 10.

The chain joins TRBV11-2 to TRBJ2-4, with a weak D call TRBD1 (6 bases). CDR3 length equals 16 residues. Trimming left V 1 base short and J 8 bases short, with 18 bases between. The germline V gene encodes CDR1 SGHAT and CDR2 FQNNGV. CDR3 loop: CASSLGRKDSADIQYF. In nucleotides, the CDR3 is TGTGCCAGCAGCTTAGGGCGAAAGGACAGCGCCGACATTCAGTACTTC.

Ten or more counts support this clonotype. In DNA form, the CDR3 reads TGTGCCAGCAGTTACGGGACGGGCCTCGGGAAAGGGAATGGCTACACCTTC. This gives the protein CASSYGTGLGKGNGYTF. The V and J genes are TRBV6-6 and TRBJ1-2, with D possibly matching TRBD1 (5 bases). The germline CDR1 and CDR2 sequences are MNHNY and SVGAGI (reference sequence). The CDR3 is made up of 17 amino acids. V was cut by 2 bases and J by 6 bases, with 22 bases left in between.

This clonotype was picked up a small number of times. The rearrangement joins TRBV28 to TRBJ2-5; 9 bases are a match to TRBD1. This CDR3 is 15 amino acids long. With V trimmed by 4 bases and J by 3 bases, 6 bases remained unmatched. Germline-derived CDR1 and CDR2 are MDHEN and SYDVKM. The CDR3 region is CASSSAGQGKETQYF. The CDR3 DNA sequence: TGTGCCAGCAGTTCCGCGGGACAGGGTAAAGAGACCCAGTACTTC.

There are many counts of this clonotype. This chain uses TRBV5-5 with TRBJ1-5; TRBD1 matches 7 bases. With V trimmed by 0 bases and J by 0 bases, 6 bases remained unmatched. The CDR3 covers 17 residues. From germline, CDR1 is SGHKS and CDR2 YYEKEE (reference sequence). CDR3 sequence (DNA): TGTGCCAGCAGCTTGGGACAGGGAGGATATAGCAATCAGCCCCAGCATTTT. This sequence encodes CASSLGQGGYSNQPQHF.

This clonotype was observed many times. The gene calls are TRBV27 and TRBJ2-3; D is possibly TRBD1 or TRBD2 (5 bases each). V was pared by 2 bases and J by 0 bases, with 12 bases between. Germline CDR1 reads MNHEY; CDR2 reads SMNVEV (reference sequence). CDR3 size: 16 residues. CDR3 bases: TGTGCCAGCAGTTTAACCCCCCGGGACAGCACAGATACGCAGTATTTT. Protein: CASSLTPRDSTDTQYF.

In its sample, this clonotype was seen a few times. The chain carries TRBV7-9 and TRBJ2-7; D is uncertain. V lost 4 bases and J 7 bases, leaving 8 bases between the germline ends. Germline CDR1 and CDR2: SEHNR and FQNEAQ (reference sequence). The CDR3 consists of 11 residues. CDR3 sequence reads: CASSSSWEQYF. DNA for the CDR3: TGTGCCAGCAGCTCCAGTTGGGAGCAGTACTTC.

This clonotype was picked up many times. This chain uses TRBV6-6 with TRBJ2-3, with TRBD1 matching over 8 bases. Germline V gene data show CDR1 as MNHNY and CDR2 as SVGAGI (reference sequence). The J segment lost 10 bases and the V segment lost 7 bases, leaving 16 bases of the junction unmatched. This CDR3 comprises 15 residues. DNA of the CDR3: TGTGCCAGCACCGACAGGGGACAGAAATCGGGTGCGCAGTATTTT. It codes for CASTDRGQKSGAQYF.

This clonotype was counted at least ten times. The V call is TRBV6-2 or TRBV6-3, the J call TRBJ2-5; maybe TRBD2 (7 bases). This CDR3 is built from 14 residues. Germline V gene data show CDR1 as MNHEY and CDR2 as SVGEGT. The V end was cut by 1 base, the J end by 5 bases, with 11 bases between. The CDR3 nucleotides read TGTGCCAGCAGTTACTTGGCGGGGGCGGAGACCCAGTACTTC. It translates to CASSYLAGAETQYF.

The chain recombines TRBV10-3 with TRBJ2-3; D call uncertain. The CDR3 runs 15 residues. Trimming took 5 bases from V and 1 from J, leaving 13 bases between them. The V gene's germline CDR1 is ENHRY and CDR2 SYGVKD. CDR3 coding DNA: TGTGCCATCAGTTCAAGGAATGTTGGCACAGATACGCAGTATTTT. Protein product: CAISSRNVGTDTQYF.

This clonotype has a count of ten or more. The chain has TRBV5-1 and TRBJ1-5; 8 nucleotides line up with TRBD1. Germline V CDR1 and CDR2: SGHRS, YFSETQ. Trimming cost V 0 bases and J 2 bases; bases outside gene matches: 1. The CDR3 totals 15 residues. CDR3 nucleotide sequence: TGCGCCAGCAGCTTGGAGGGACAGGGCAATCAGCCCCAGCATTTT. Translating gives CASSLEGQGNQPQHF.

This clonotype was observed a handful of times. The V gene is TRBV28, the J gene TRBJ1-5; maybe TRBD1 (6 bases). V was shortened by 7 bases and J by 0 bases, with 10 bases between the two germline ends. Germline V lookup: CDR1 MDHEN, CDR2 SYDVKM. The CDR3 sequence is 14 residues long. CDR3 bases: TGTGCCAGCATTAAGGGGGATAGCAATCAGCCCCAGCATTTT. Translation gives CASIKGDSNQPQHF. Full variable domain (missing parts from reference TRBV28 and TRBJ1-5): DVKVTQSSRYLVKRTGEKVFLECVQDMDHENMFWYRQDPGLGLRLIYFSYDVKMKEKGDIPEGYSVSREKKERFSLILESASTNQTSMYLCASIKGDSNQPQHFGDGTRLSIL.

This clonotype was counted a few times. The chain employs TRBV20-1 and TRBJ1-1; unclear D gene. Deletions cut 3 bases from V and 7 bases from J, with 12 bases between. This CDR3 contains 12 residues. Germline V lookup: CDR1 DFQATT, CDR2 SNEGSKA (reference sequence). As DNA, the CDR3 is TGCAGTGCTAGTGACCAGGCGGGTGAAGCTTTCTTT. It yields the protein CSASDQAGEAFF.

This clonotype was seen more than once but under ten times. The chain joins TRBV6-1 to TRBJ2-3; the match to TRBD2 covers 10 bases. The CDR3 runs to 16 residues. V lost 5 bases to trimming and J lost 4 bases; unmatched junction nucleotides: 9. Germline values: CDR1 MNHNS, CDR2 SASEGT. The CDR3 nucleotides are TGTGCCAGCAGTCGCAGCGGGGGGGCCGCGTCAGATACGCAGTATTTT. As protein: CASSRSGGAASDTQYF.

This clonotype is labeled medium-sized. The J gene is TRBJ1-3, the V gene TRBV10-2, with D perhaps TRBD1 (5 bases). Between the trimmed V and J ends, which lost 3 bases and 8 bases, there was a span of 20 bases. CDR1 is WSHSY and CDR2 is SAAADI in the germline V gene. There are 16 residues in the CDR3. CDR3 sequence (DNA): TGCGCCAGCAGTGAATTTCTTACCGGGGGAGGAGACACCATATATTTT. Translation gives CASSEFLTGGGDTIYF.

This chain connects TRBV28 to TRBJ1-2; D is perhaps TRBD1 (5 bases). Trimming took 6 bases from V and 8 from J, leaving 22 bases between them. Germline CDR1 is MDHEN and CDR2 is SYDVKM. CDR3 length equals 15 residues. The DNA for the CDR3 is TGTGCCAGCAGCCCCGGGGGTCCTTCTCTTCGGGGCTACACCTTC. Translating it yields CASSPGGPSLRGYTF.